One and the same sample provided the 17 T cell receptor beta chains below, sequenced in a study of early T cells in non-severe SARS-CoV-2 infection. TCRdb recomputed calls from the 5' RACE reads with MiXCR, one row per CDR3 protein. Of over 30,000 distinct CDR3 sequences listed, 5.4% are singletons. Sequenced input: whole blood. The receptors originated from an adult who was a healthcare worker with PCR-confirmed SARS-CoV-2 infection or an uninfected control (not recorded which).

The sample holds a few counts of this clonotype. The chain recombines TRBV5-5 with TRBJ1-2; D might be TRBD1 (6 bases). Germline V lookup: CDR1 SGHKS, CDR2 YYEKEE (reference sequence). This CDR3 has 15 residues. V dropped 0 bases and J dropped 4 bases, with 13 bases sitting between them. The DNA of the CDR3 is TGTGCCAGCAGCTTGGGGTCAGGGGATTTCTATGGCTACACCTTC. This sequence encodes CASSLGSGDFYGYTF.

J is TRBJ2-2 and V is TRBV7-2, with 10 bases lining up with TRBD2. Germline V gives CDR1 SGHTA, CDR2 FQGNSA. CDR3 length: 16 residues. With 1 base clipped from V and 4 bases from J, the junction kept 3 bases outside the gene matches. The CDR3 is CASSLVASGGTGELFF. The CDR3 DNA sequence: TGTGCCAGCAGCTTAGTTGCTAGCGGGGGCACCGGGGAGCTGTTTTTT.

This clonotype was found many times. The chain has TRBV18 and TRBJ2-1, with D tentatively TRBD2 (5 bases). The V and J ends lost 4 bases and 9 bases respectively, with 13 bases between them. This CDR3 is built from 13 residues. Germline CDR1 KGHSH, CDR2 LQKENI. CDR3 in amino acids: CASSLDLAGEQFF. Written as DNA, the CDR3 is TGTGCCAGCTCACTCGACCTAGCAGGTGAGCAGTTCTTC.

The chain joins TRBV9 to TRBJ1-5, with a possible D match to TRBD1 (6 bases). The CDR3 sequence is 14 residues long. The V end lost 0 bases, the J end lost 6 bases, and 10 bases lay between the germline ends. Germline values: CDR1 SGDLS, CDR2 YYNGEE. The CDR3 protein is CASSVGGGAQPQHF. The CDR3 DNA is TGTGCCAGCAGCGTAGGAGGGGGAGCTCAGCCCCAGCATTTT.

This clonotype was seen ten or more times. The CDR3 reads CASSPVGQLYEQYF. The DNA for the CDR3 is TGTGCCAGCAGCCCGGTGGGACAGCTCTACGAGCAGTACTTC. The chain couples TRBV7-9 to TRBJ2-7; TRBD1 agrees at 7 bases. The ends lost 5 bases at V and 3 bases at J; junction bases unmatched: 7. The CDR3 has 14 residues. CDR1 is SEHNR, CDR2 FQNEAQ, per germline (reference sequence).

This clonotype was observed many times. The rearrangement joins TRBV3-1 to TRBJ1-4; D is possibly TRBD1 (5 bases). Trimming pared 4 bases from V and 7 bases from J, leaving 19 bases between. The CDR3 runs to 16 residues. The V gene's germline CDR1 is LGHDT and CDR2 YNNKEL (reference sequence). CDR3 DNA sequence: TGTGCCAGCAGCCTCCAAGACGAGAGGGGACCTGAAAAACTGTTTTTT. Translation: CASSLQDERGPEKLFF.

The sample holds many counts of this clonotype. CDR3 nucleotide sequence: TGCGCCAGCAGCCCACAGTCTTCGACTAGCGGGGGATCCTACGAGCAGTACTTC. Translated, it gives CASSPQSSTSGGSYEQYF. The chain links TRBV5-1 to TRBJ2-7; TRBD2 matches at 12 bases. Germline lookup yields CDR1 SGHRS and CDR2 YFSETQ. The CDR3 is 18 residues long. J lost 1 base, V lost 4 bases, and 12 bases had no gene match.

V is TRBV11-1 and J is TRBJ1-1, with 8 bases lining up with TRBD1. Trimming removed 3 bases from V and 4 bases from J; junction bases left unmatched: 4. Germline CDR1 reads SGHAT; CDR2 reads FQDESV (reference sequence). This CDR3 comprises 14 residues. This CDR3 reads CASSFPGGVTEAFF. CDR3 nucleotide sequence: TGTGCCAGCAGCTTCCCAGGGGGCGTCACTGAAGCTTTCTTT.

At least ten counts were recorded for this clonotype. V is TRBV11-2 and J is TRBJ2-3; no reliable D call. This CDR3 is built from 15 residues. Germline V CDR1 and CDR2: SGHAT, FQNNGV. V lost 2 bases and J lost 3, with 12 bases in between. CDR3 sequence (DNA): TGTGCCAGCAGCTTATCTCTAGGGTCGACAGATACGCAGTATTTT. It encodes CASSLSLGSTDTQYF. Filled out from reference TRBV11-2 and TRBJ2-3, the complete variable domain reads EAGVAQSPRYKIIEKRQSVAFWCNPISGHATLYWYQQILGQGPKLLIQFQNNGVVDDSQLPKDRFSAERLKGVDSTLKIQPAKLEDSAVYLCASSLSLGSTDTQYFGPGTRLTVL.

CDR3 DNA sequence: TGTGCCAGCAGCGTCTCATACACAGATACGCAGTATTTT. It yields the protein CASSVSYTDTQYF. The chain couples TRBV7-3 to TRBJ2-3; D is unclear. Germline V gene sequence: CDR1 SGHTA, CDR2 FQGTGA. The CDR3 sequence is 13 residues long. V lost 5 bases to trimming and J lost 2 bases, with 8 bases between them.

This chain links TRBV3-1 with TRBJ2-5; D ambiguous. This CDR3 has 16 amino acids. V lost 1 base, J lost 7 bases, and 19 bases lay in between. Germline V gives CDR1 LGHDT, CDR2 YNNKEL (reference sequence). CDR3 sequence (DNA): TGTGCCAGCAGCCAAGCCAACCCTGGCTCGGAAGGGACCCAGTACTTC. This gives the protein CASSQANPGSEGTQYF.

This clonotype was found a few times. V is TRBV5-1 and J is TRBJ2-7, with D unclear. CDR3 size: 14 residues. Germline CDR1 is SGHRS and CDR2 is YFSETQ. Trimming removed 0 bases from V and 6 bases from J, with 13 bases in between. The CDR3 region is CASSLEGPSAEQYF. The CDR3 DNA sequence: TGCGCCAGCAGCTTGGAAGGGCCAAGCGCCGAGCAGTACTTC.

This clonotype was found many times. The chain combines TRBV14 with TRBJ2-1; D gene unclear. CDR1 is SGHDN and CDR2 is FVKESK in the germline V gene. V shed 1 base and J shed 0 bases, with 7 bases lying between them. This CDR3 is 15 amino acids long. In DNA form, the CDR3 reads TGTGCCAGCAGCCAAGTCAGAGTCTCCTACAATGAGCAGTTCTTC. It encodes CASSQVRVSYNEQFF.

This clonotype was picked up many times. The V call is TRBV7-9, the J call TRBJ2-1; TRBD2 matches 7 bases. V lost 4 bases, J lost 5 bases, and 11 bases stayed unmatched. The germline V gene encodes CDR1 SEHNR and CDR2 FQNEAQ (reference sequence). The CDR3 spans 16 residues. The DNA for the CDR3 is TGTGCCAGCAGCTACCAGACTAGCCCCAGAAACAATGAGCAGTTCTTC. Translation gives CASSYQTSPRNNEQFF. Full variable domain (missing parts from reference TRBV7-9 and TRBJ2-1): DTGVSQNPRHKITKRGQNVTFRCDPISEHNRLYWYRQTLGQGPEFLTYFQNEAQLEKSRLLSDRFSAERPKGSFSTLEIQRTEQGDSAMYLCASSYQTSPRNNEQFFGPGTRLTVL.

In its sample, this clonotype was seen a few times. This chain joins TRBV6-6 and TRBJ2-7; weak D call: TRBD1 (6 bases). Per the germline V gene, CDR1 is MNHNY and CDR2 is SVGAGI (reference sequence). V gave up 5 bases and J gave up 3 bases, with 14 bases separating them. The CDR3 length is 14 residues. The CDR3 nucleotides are TGTGCCAGCAGTCCTGACAGGTTCTACTACGAGCAGTACTTC. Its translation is CASSPDRFYYEQYF.

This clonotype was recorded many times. CDR3 DNA sequence: TGTGCCTGGAGTGCATACTACGAGCAGTACTTC. The encoded protein is CAWSAYYEQYF. The V call is TRBV30, the J call TRBJ2-7; D ambiguous. The CDR3 sequence is 11 residues long. V was trimmed by 1 base and J by 3 bases, leaving 4 bases between them. In germline, CDR1 is GTSNPN, CDR2 SVGIG (reference sequence).

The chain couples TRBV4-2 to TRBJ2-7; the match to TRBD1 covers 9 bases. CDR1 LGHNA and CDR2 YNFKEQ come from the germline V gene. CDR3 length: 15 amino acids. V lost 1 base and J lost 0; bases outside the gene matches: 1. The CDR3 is CASSQGGQGSYEQYF. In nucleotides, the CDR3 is TGTGCCAGCAGCCAAGGGGGACAGGGCTCCTACGAGCAGTACTTC.